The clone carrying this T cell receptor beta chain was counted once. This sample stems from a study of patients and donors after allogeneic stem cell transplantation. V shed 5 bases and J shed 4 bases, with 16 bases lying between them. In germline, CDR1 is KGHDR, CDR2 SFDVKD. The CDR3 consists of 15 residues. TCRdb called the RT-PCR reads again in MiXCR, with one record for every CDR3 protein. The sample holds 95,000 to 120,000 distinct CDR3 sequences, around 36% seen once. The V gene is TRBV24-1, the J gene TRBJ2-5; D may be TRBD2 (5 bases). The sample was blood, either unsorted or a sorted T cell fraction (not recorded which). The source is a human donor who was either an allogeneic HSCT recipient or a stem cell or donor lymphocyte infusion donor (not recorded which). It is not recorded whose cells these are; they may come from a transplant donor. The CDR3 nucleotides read TGTGCCACCAGTGGGAGCCCAGAGGGCTTAGAGACCCAGTACTTC. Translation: CATSGSPEGLETQYF.